Below, 3 T cell receptor beta chains from the same sample are listed, as sequenced in a study of CD4 and CD8 cells across lung adenocarcinoma regions. TCRdb independently ran MiXCR on the PCR reads; one entry per CDR3 protein. Among more than 9,500 distinct CDR3 sequences listed, over 45% were seen once. The sample comprised CD8+ T cells from the margin of a lung tumor. Every receptor here comes from a male donor with lung adenocarcinoma. The CD4 and CD8 labels of this study may be unreliable.

Turning to this clonotype: The conserved phenylalanine or tryptophan normally closing the CDR3 is absent here, so this likely arose from a read error. The DNA is left out, because the CDR3 cannot be placed on it with certainty; the CDR3 is given as TCRdb lists it. The chain has TRBV15 and TRBJ2-4. The CDR3 numbers 11 amino acids, ends counted. Germline loops: CDR1 LNHNV, CDR2 YYDKDF (reference sequence). The CDR3 sequence is CATVSDFLGSA.

In this sample, this clonotype is medium-sized. The chain couples TRBV12-3 or TRBV12-4 to TRBJ2-1, with TRBD1 matching 9 bases. Trimming took 5 bases from V and 8 from J; bases not matched to a gene: 7. This CDR3 has 14 residues. CDR3 sequence (DNA): TGTGCCAGCAGTCTCCTACAGGGGGCCGATGAGCAGTTCTTC. It translates to CASSLLQGADEQFF.

The gene calls are TRBV6-1 and TRBJ2-1, with 10 bases fitting TRBD2. This CDR3 contains 17 residues. V dropped 6 bases and J dropped 8; count of bases not matched to a gene: 16. Germline V gene data show CDR1 as MNHNS and CDR2 as SASEGT. DNA for the CDR3: TGTGCCAGCAGACAAGGGCTAGCGGGAGCTCGTAAAGATGAGCAGTTCTTC. It encodes CASRQGLAGARKDEQFF.